This T cell receptor beta chain comes out of a study of blood T cell repertoires in COVID-19 (TCRdb year 2020). Regarding the complete study: The collaborator samples originated in the United States, Italy and Spain and spanned the acute and convalescent phases of COVID-19. The repertoires were released in a freely available public database meant as a resource for research on the immune response to SARS-CoV-2. Nearly every sample came with metadata listing a de-identified subject ID, COVID-19 status, age in years and sex. Where available, HLA class I and class II types were taken from metadata supplied by the sample provider and were not determined by assay-based typing. The material from the prospective study consisted of cDNA or gDNA derived from T cells, B-cell-depleted T cells, or PBMCs. The dataset comprised deeply sampled blood TCRbeta repertoires from subjects exposed to, actively infected with, or recovered from COVID-19. The samples were drawn from two sources: the first 160 participants of the ongoing ImmuneRACE study, and 1,000 to 1,500 subjects contributed by 6 global collaborators. The investigation overall reported the following: How much clinical and demographic metadata was included differed by source and by participant, and the metadata was provided uncurated.

Collaborating institutions collected whole blood in K2EDTA tubes following their own protocols. For TCRbeta analysis, collaborator samples were shipped as frozen whole blood, as isolated PBMCs, or as DNA extracted from either sample type. For this clone: Its recognized antigen is unknown. No base quality information exists; no much larger clone differs at one position.

TCRbeta CDR3 regions were amplified from genomic DNA by means of the immunoSEQ Assay, a bias-controlled multiplex PCR. The study's own analysis went as follows. Nucleated cell counts per sample were estimated from amplification of reference gene primers within the assay. Sequence reads were collapsed and filtered to measure the absolute abundance of every unique TCRbeta CDR3 rearrangement. For each sample, productive Simpson clonality was calculated by taking the square root of Simpson's diversity index across productive rearrangements. TCRdb mirrors the immuneACCESS table, restricted to in-frame sequences. Some clones are absent from its copies; in checked studies, under half trace to an unresolved V gene, and the reason for the others is unknown. V and J calls and clone size follow that table, whereas D and trimming were derived from the DNA. The sample contains over 100,000 clones, more than 90% of them found a single time. 4.2% of the sample is held by the ten biggest clonotypes.

The specimen sequenced was peripheral blood. The origin of this receptor is a man aged 18 to 35 with acute or convalescent COVID-19.

The sequenced DNA is TGCGCCAACACCGTAGCGGGGGAGTCCTACGAGCAGTACTTC. Translated, this gives CANTVAGESYEQYF. Here the chain combines TRBV5-1 and TRBJ2-7; 9 bases in the middle match TRBD2. Trimming removed 9 bases from V and 1 base from J; the gene matches leave 8 bases unexplained. The germline V gene encodes CDR1 SGHRS and CDR2 YFSETQ. The CDR3 contains 14 residues, cysteine and phenylalanine counted. Just CDR3 DNA is preserved here, 42 bases in frame from base 1.